The 19 T cell receptor beta chains below all came from one sample that was sequenced in a study of shared clonotypes between healthy human individuals (TCRdb year 2020). The method was the immunoSEQ multiplex PCR assay. Drawn from immuneACCESS, this table holds only the in-frame rearrangements with V and J called that TCRdb kept. Clones are partly lost; checked studies trace under half to an unresolved V gene and leave the rest unexplained. The sample includes over a million clones, with roughly 96% observed a single time. The ten largest clones add up to approximately 1.2% of the sample. The sequenced sample was naive CD4+ T cells sorted from blood. Sample cell subset or site, as interpreted from the label and publication: CD45RA+ positively selected. These receptors originate from a man aged 25 to 45 in good health.

J is TRBJ1-4 and V is TRBV5-1, with 8 bases lining up with TRBD1. Germline CDR1 SGHRS, CDR2 YFSETQ. This CDR3 region has 15 residues. V shed 4 bases and J 5 bases; nucleotides not matched to a gene: 7. The CDR3 sequence: CASSPGTGENEKLFF. CDR3 in DNA: TGCGCCAGCAGCCCAGGGACAGGAGAAAATGAAAAACTGTTTTTT.

The chain couples TRBV6-1 to TRBJ2-1; 8 positions agree with TRBD2. The CDR3 length is 16 residues. The germline CDR1 and CDR2 sequences are MNHNS and SASEGT. Trimming removed 4 bases from V and 8 bases from J; junction bases left unmatched: 13. This chain's CDR3 is CASSANPGLDVDEQFF. The CDR3 DNA reads as TGTGCCAGCAGTGCAAACCCGGGACTAGACGTCGATGAGCAGTTCTTC.

On this clone: Other DNA variants within this sample encode the same CDR3. This chain's CDR3 is CASSIGGETQYF. The CDR3 nucleotides are TGTGCCAGTAGTATAGGCGGAGAGACCCAGTACTTC. The J gene is TRBJ2-5, the V gene TRBV19; D is ambiguous. Germline values: CDR1 LNHDA, CDR2 SQIVND (reference sequence). This CDR3 contains 12 residues. V was shortened by 1 base and J by 4 bases, with 4 bases between the two germline ends. Combining the CDR3 with reference TRBV19 and TRBJ2-5 gives the whole variable domain DGGITQSPKYLFRKEGQNVTLSCEQNLNHDAMYWYRQDPGQGLRLIYYSQIVNDFQKGDIAEGYSVSREKKESFPLTVTSAQKNPTAFYLCASSIGGETQYFGPGTRLLVL.

The rearrangement joins TRBV7-2 to TRBJ2-3; tentative D call: TRBD1 (6 bases). From germline, CDR1 is SGHTA and CDR2 FQGNSA. Trimming took 2 bases from V and 1 from J, leaving 16 bases between them. This CDR3 is built from 17 residues. The chain's CDR3 is CASSLTGTLLGTDTQYF. CDR3 coding DNA: TGTGCCAGCAGCTTAACGGGGACACTCCTAGGCACAGATACGCAGTATTTT.

This clone was observed once. The chain joins TRBV28 to TRBJ2-1; TRBD1 might be the D (5 bases). CDR3 length equals 15 residues. Deletions cut 2 bases from V and 3 bases from J, with 11 bases between. CDR1 and CDR2 from the germline V gene are MDHEN and SYDVKM. For the CDR3, the DNA is TGTGCCAGCAGTTTACCAGGGCTTAGCTACAATGAGCAGTTCTTC. It yields the protein CASSLPGLSYNEQFF.

This clone has only one observation. The gene calls are TRBV10-3 and TRBJ1-1, with 8 bases matching TRBD1. The CDR3 loop spans 14 amino acids. Germline V lookup: CDR1 ENHRY, CDR2 SYGVKD. V lost 4 bases, J lost 0 bases, and 1 base stayed unmatched. CDR3 in DNA: TGTGCCATCAGTGGGACAGGGATGAACACTGAAGCTTTCTTT. Translated, it gives CAISGTGMNTEAFF.

J is TRBJ1-4 and V is TRBV7-2; D gene uncertain. This CDR3 contains 18 residues. The germline V gene encodes CDR1 SGHTA and CDR2 FQGNSA. Trimming shortened V by 4 bases and J by 4 bases, and 22 bases separated the two germline ends. CDR3 protein: CASSSLNRGRTVNEKLFF. The CDR3 nucleotides are TGTGCCAGCAGCTCCCTCAACCGCGGGCGGACCGTTAATGAAAAACTGTTTTTT.

This clone was detected only once. The chain carries TRBV9 and TRBJ1-4; the match to TRBD1 covers 7 bases. The CDR3 extends over 15 amino acids. CDR1 is SGDLS, CDR2 YYNGEE, per germline. After removal of 4 bases from V and 6 bases from J, the junction contained 9 bases not matched to a gene. The CDR3 DNA sequence: TGTGCCAGCAGCTTTAGGGGGCTTGAGGATGAAAAACTGTTTTTT. This codes for CASSFRGLEDEKLFF. Using reference TRBV9 and TRBJ1-4 for the parts outside the CDR3, the full variable domain is DSGVTQTPKHLITATGQRVTLRCSPRSGDLSVYWYQQSLDQGLQFLIQYYNGEERAKGNILERFSAQQFPDLHSELNLSSLELGDSALYFCASSFRGLEDEKLFFGSGTQLSVL.

J is TRBJ2-7 and V is TRBV27, with D maybe TRBD1 (6 bases). The CDR3 consists of 14 residues. Per the germline V gene, CDR1 is MNHEY and CDR2 is SMNVEV (reference sequence). V was pared by 5 bases and J by 5 bases, with 16 bases between. The DNA of the CDR3 is TGTGCCAGCAGTAAACCGGACAGAAAGGACGAGCAGTACTTC. Its protein product is CASSKPDRKDEQYF.

The chain uses TRBV5-5 and TRBJ1-1; 7 positions match TRBD1. CDR1 and CDR2 (germline): SGHKS, YYEKEE (reference sequence). V lost 3 bases and J lost 2; bases outside the gene matches: 7. The CDR3 length is 15 residues. The CDR3 protein is CASSWTGRINTEAFF. The CDR3 DNA reads TGTGCCAGCAGCTGGACAGGCCGGATAAACACTGAAGCTTTCTTT.

This clone was counted once. The chain recombines TRBV7-2 with TRBJ1-2, with 8 bases aligning to TRBD1. The germline gives CDR1 SGHTA, CDR2 FQGNSA. Unmatched junction bases numbered 6, after V lost 4 bases and J lost 8 bases. The CDR3 covers 13 residues. Written as DNA, the CDR3 is TGTGCCAGCAGCTCGGGACAGGTCGAAGGCTACACCTTC. The encoded protein is CASSSGQVEGYTF.

The genes are TRBV15 and TRBJ2-7; perhaps D is TRBD1 or TRBD2 (5 bases each). Germline lookup yields CDR1 LNHNV and CDR2 YYDKDF (reference sequence). V dropped 5 bases and J dropped 0 bases, with 8 bases sitting between them. This CDR3 has 13 amino acids. CDR3 DNA: TGTGCCACCAGCCGGGACCACTCCTACGAGCAGTACTTC. Amino acid sequence: CATSRDHSYEQYF.

The V call is TRBV6-1, the J call TRBJ2-7, with 10 bases lining up with TRBD2. The CDR3 has 15 residues. In germline, CDR1 is MNHNS, CDR2 SASEGT. Losses at the gene ends were 8 bases for V and 0 bases for J; bases not matched to a gene: 7. In DNA form, the CDR3 reads TGTGCCAGCGCTACTAGCGGGACGGCCTCCTACGAGCAGTACTTC. This codes for CASATSGTASYEQYF.

CDR3 in amino acids: CASIDRGNNEQFF. CDR3 nucleotides: TGTGCCAGCATCGACAGGGGTAACAATGAGCAGTTCTTC. The rearrangement joins TRBV7-9 to TRBJ2-1; 8 bases align to TRBD1. Germline lookup yields CDR1 SEHNR and CDR2 FQNEAQ (reference sequence). The CDR3 covers 13 residues. V was pared by 7 bases and J by 5 bases, with 4 bases of the junction left unmatched.

V usage is TRBV5-1 and J usage is TRBJ1-1; tentatively, D is TRBD1 (6 bases). The CDR3 is 11 residues long. Germline loops: CDR1 SGHRS, CDR2 YFSETQ. V was clipped by 4 bases and J by 13 bases, with 14 bases between them. In nucleotides, the CDR3 is TGCGCCAGCAGCACCTCGGACAGAGTTTTCTTT. This gives the protein CASSTSDRVFF.

The chain has TRBV18 and TRBJ2-3; 11 bases are a match to TRBD2. The ends lost 4 bases at V and 2 bases at J; junction bases unmatched: 11. CDR3 length: 18 amino acids. The germline gives CDR1 KGHSH, CDR2 LQKENI. DNA of the CDR3: TGTGCCAGCTCACAGATCCACGGGACTAGCGGACCCACAGATACGCAGTATTTT. Residues: CASSQIHGTSGPTDTQYF.

This chain connects TRBV14 to TRBJ2-3; TRBD1 matches at 7 bases. Germline V gives CDR1 SGHDN, CDR2 FVKESK. The CDR3 spans 13 residues. The CDR3 here is CVTGARLGDTQYF. CDR3 sequence (DNA): TGTGTCACAGGGGCCAGACTGGGAGATACGCAGTATTTT.

This clone came up once. The chain uses TRBV27 and TRBJ2-7; TRBD2 might be the D (6 bases). Germline V lookup: CDR1 MNHEY, CDR2 SMNVEV (reference sequence). V lost 5 bases, J lost 0 bases, and 11 bases lay in between. There are 14 residues in the CDR3. The CDR3 nucleotides are TGTGCCAGCAGTCGGGGGACCTACTCCTACGAGCAGTACTTC. Translating gives CASSRGTYSYEQYF.

The genes are TRBV7-9 and TRBJ2-3; 7 bases agree with TRBD1. Losses at the gene ends were 6 bases for V and 4 bases for J; bases not matched to a gene: 22. CDR1 and CDR2 (germline): SEHNR, FQNEAQ (reference sequence). This CDR3 contains 19 residues. The CDR3: CASRYSFPLSQGVPDTQYF. The CDR3 DNA is TGTGCCAGCAGATACTCGTTCCCTCTAAGTCAGGGGGTCCCAGATACGCAGTATTTT.